This paragraph covers one T cell receptor (beta chain) sequence. Its antigen is as yet unknown. The data belong to a study of monozygotic twins with inflammatory bowel disease. Study-level points and caveats: IBD-affected twins scored below their healthy co-twins in TCRbeta diversity (inverse Simpson).

The germline V gene has CDR1 ENHRY and CDR2 SYGVKD. The CDR3 length is 14 residues. TCRdb reprocessed the 5' RACE reads and stores each CDR3 protein as one record, lacking DNA. Here the sample table reports 190,000 or so distinct CDR3 sequences. Sequencing used blood. This receptor was taken from a human donor with ulcerative colitis or Crohn's disease, or a healthy co-twin of an affected twin (not recorded which). The genes are TRBV10-3 and TRBJ2-7. The CDR3 loop is CAISARTGSYEQYF.